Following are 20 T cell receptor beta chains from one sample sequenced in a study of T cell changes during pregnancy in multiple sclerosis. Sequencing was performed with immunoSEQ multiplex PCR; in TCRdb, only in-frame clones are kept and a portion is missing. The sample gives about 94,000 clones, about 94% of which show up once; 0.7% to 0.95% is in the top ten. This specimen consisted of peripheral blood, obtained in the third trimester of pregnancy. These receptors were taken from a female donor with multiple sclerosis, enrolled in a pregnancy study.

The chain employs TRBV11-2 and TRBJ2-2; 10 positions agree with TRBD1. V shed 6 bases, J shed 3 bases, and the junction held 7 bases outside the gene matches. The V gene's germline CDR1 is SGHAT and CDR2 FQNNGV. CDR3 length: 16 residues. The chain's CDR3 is CASRRQGATYTGELFF. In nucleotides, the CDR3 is TGTGCCAGCAGAAGACAGGGGGCGACCTACACCGGGGAGCTGTTTTTT.

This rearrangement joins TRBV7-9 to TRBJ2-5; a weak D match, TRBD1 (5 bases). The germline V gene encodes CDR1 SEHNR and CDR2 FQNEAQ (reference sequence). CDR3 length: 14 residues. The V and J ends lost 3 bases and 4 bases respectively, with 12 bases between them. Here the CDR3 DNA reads TGTGCCAGCAGCTTTTCGGCTACAGGAGAGACCCAGTACTTC. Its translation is CASSFSATGETQYF.

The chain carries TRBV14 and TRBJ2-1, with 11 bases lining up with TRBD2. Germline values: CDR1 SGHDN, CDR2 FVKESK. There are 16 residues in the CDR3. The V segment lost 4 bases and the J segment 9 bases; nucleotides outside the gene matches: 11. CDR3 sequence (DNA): TGTGCCAGCAGCCTAGGGACTAGCGGCCTTCCCCGTGAGCAGTTCTTC. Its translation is CASSLGTSGLPREQFF. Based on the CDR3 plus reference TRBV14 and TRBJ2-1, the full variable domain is EAGVTQFPSHSVIEKGQTVTLRCDPISGHDNLYWYRRVMGKEIKFLLHFVKESKQDESGMPNNRFLAERTGGTYSTLKVQPAELEDSGVYFCASSLGTSGLPREQFFGPGTRLTVL.

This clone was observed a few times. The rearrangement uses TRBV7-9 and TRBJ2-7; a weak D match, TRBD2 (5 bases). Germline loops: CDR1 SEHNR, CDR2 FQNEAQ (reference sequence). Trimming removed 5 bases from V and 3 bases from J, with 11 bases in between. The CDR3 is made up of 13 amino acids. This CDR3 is CASSLGLVYEQYF. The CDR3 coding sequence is TGTGCCAGCAGCCTAGGACTGGTCTACGAGCAGTACTTC.

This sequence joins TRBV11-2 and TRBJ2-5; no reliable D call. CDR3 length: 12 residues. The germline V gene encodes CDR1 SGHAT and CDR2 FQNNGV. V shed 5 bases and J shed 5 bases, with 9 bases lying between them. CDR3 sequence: CASSPQMETQYF. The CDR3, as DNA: TGTGCCAGCAGCCCCCAGATGGAGACCCAGTACTTC.

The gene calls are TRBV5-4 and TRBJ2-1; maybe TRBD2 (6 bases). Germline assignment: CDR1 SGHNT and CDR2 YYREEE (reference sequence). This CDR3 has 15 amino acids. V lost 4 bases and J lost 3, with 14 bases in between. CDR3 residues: CASSPPGGIYNEQFF. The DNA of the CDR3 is TGTGCCAGCAGCCCGCCTGGGGGGATCTACAATGAGCAGTTCTTC.

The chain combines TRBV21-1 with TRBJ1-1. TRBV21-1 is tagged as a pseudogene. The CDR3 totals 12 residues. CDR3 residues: CASSHGVTEAFF. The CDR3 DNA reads TGTGCCAGCAGTCACGGGGTCACTGAAGCTTTCTTT.

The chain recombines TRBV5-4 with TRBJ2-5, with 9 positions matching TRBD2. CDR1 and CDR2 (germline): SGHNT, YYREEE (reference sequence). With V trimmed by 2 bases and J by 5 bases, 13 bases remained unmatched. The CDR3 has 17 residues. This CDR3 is CASSFGATSGGWETQYF. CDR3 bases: TGTGCCAGCAGCTTTGGTGCGACTAGCGGTGGATGGGAGACCCAGTACTTC.

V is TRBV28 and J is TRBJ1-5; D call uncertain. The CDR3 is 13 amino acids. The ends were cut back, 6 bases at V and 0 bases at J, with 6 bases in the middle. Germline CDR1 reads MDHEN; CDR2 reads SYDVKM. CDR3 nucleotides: TGTGCCAGCAGGCAGGATAGCAATCAGCCCCAGCATTTT. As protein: CASRQDSNQPQHF.

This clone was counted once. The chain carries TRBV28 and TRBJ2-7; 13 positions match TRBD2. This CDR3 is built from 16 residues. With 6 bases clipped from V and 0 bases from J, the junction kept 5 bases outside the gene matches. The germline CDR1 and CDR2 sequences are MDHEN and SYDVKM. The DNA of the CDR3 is TGTGCCAGCAGACCTTGGACTAGCGGGAGCTCCTACGAGCAGTACTTC. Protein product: CASRPWTSGSSYEQYF.

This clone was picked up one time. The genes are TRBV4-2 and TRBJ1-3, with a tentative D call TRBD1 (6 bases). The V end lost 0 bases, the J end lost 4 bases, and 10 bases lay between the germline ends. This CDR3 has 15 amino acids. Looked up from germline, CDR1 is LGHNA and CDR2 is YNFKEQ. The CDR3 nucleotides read TGTGCCAGCAGCCAAGAGGCAGGACAGGGAAACACCATATATTTT. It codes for CASSQEAGQGNTIYF.

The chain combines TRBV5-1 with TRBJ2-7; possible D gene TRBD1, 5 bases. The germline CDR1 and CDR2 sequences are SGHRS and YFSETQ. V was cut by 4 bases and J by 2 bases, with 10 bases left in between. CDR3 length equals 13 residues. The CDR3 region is CASSIGETYEQYF. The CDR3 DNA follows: TGCGCCAGCAGCATAGGGGAAACCTACGAGCAGTACTTC.

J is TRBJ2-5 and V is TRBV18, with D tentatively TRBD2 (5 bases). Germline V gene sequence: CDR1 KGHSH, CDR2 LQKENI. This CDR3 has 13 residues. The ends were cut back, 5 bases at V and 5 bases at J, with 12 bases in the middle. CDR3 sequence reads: CASSFTGSETQYF. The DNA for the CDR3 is TGTGCCAGCTCATTTACGGGATCGGAGACCCAGTACTTC.

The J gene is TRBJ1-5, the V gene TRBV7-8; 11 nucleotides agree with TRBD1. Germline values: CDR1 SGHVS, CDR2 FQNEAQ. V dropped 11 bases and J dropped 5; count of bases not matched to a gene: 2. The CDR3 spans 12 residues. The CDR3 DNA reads TGTGCCGGGGGACAGGGGGATCAGCCCCAGCATTTT. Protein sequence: CAGGQGDQPQHF.

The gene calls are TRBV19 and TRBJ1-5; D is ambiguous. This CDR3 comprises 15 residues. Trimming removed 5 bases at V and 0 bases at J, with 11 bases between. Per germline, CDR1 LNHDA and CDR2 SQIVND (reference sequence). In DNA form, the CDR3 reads TGTGCCAGTAGTCGGGCGGAGGATAGCAATCAGCCCCAGCATTTT. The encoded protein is CASSRAEDSNQPQHF.

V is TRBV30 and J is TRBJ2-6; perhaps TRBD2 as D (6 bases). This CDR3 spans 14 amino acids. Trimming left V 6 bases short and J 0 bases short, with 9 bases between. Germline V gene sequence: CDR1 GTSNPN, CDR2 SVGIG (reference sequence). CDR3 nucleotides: TGTGCCTGCCCGGGGGACTCTGGGGCCAACGTCCTGACTTTC. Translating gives CACPGDSGANVLTF.

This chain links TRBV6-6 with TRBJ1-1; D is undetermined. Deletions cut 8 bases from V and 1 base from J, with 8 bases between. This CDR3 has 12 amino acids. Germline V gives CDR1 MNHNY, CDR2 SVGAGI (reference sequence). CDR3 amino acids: CASAPTNTEAFF. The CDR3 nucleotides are TGTGCCAGCGCACCTACGAACACTGAAGCTTTCTTT.

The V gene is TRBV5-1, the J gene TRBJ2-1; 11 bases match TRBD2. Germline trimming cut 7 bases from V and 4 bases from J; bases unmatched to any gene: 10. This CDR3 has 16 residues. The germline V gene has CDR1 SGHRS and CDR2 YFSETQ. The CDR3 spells CASRLGLAGRYNEQFF. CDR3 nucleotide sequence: TGCGCCAGCCGCCTCGGACTAGCGGGTCGGTACAATGAGCAGTTCTTC.

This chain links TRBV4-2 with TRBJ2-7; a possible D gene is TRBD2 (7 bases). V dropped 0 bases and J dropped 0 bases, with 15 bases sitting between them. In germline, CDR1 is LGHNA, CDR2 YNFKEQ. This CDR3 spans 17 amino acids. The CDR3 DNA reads TGTGCCAGCAGCCAAGATGGCCTAGCGGACAGCTCCTACGAGCAGTACTTC. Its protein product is CASSQDGLADSSYEQYF.

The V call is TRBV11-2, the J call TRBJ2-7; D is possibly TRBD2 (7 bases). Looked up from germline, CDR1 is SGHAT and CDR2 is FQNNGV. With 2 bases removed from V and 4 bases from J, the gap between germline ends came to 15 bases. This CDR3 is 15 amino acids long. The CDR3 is CASSLQGGGGYEQYF. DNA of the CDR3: TGTGCCAGCAGCTTACAAGGCGGGGGCGGGTACGAGCAGTACTTC.